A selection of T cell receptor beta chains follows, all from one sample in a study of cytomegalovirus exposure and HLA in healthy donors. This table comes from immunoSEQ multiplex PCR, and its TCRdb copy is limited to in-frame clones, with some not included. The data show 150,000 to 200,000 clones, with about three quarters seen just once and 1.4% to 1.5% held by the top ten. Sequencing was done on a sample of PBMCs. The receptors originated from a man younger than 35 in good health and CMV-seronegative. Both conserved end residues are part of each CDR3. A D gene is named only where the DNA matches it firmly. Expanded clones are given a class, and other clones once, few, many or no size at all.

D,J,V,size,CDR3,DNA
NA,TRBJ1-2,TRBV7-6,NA,CASSPGVYGYTF,TGTGCCAGCAGCCCGGGAGTCTATGGCTACACCTTC
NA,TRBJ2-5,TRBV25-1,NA,CASSAKETQYF,TGTGCCAGCAGTGCCAAAGAGACCCAGTACTTC
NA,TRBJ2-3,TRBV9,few,CASSRQIDGGTDTQYF,TGTGCCAGCAGCCGCCAGATTGACGGGGGCACAGATACGCAGTATTTT
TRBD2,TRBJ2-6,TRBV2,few,CASSAAAGGPGANVLTF,TGTGCCAGCAGTGCGGCGGCGGGGGGTCCTGGGGCCAACGTCCTGACTTTC
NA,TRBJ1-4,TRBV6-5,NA,CASSQQDNEKLFF,TGTGCCAGCAGTCAACAGGATAATGAAAAACTGTTTTTT
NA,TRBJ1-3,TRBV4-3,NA,CASSQAPGNTIYF,TGCGCCAGCAGCCAAGCTCCCGGAAACACCATATATTTT
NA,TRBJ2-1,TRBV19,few,CASSIGSVQIGKNEQFF,TGTGCCAGTAGTATAGGTTCGGTCCAAATCGGGAAAAATGAGCAGTTCTTC
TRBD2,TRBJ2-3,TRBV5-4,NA,CASSLDWGSGRGTDTQYF,TGTGCCAGCAGCTTGGATTGGGGTAGCGGGAGGGGAACAGATACGCAGTATTTT
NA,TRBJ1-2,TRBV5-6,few,CASSFGTPYGYTF,TGTGCCAGCAGCTTTGGGACACCCTATGGCTACACCTTC
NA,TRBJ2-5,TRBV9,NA,CASSPRSEARYQETQYF,TGTGCCAGCAGCCCCAGGTCGGAGGCGAGGTACCAAGAGACCCAGTACTTC
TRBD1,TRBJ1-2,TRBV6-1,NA,CASRYNAGTGYGYTF,TGTGCCAGCAGGTATAACGCCGGGACAGGCTATGGCTACACCTTC
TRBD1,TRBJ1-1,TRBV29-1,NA,CSARTGGFAEAFF,TGCAGCGCTAGGACAGGGGGCTTCGCTGAAGCTTTCTTT
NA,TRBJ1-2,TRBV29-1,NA,CSVERENYGYTF,TGCAGCGTTGAGCGGGAGAACTATGGCTACACCTTC
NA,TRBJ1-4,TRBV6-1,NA,CASSEQGRGDEKLFF,TGTGCCAGCAGTGAACAGGGGCGTGGGGATGAAAAACTGTTTTTT
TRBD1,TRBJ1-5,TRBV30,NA,CAWTPRGTGIQPQHF,TGTGCCTGGACCCCAAGGGGGACAGGGATCCAGCCCCAGCATTTT
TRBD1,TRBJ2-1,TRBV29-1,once,CSVTGQGLGNEQFF,TGCAGCGTCACCGGACAGGGGCTAGGGAATGAGCAGTTCTTC
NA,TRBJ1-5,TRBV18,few,CASSPGREGNQPQHF,TGTGCCAGCTCACCGGGAAGGGAGGGCAATCAGCCCCAGCATTTT
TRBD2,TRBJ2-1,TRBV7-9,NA,CASSRDYGYNEQFF,TGTGCCAGCAGCCGGGACTACGGCTACAATGAGCAGTTCTTC
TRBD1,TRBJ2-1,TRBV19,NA,CATNPGQGFNEQFF,TGTGCCACAAACCCGGGACAGGGTTTCAATGAGCAGTTCTTC
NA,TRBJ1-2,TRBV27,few,CASRGGENGYTF,TGTGCCAGCAGAGGAGGGGAAAATGGCTACACCTTC
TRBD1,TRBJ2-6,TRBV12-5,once,CASSTGTGSGANVLTF,TGTGCTAGCTCGACAGGGACAGGGTCTGGGGCCAACGTCCTGACTTTC
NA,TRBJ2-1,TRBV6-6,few,CASSSWGFDSYNEQFF,TGTGCCAGCAGCTCCTGGGGCTTCGACTCCTACAATGAGCAGTTCTTC
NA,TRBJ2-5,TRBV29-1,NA,CSVEIGETQYF,TGCAGCGTTGAAATCGGTGAGACCCAGTACTTC
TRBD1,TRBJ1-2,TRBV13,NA,CASSLGTGSYGYTF,TGTGCCAGCAGCCTAGGGACAGGGTCCTATGGCTACACCTTC
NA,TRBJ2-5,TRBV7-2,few,CASSLGHQETQYF,TGTGCCAGCAGCTTGGGACATCAAGAGACCCAGTACTTC
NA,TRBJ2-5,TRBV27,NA,CASSLVGAPGETQYF,TGTGCCAGCAGTTTGGTGGGGGCGCCTGGGGAGACCCAGTACTTC
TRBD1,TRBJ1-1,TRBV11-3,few,CASSLTGQAFANTEAFF,TGTGCCAGCAGCCTAACGGGACAGGCCTTTGCCAACACTGAAGCTTTCTTT
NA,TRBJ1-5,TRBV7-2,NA,CASSLTVNSNQPQHF,TGTGCCAGCAGCTTAACGGTGAATAGCAATCAGCCCCAGCATTTT
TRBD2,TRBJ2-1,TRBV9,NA,CASSVERGGSYNEQFF,TGTGCCAGCAGCGTAGAGAGGGGAGGGTCCTACAATGAGCAGTTCTTC
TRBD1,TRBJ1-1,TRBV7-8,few,CASSLAHRGDFLNTEAFF,TGTGCCAGCAGCTTAGCTCACAGGGGGGATTTTCTGAACACTGAAGCTTTCTTT
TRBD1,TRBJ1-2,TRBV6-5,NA,CASSADRDYGYTF,TGTGCCAGCAGTGCGGACAGGGACTATGGCTACACCTTC
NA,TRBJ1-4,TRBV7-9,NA,CASSYRGDTNEKLFF,TGTGCCAGCAGTTACCGCGGGGATACTAATGAAAAACTGTTTTTT
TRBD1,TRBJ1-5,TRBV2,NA,CASSETNPGTAFYSNQPQHF,TGTGCCAGCAGTGAAACAAATCCCGGGACAGCTTTTTATAGCAATCAGCCCCAGCATTTT
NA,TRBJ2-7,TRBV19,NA,CASSGRTRTYEQYF,TGTGCCAGTAGTGGGAGGACACGGACCTACGAGCAGTACTTC
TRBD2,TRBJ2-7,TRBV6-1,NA,CASRLAESYEQYF,TGTGCCAGCAGACTAGCGGAGTCCTACGAGCAGTACTTC
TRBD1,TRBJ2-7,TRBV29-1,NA,CSVWDRGHEQYF,TGCAGCGTCTGGGACAGGGGCCACGAGCAGTACTTC
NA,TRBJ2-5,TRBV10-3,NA,CAISGTLETQYF,TGTGCCATCAGCGGGACTTTGGAGACCCAGTACTTC
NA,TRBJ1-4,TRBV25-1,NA,CASSSPLGDEKLFF,TGTGCCAGCAGTTCTCCCCTGGGAGATGAAAAACTGTTTTTT
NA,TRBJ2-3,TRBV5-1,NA,CASTLDSSSTDTQYF,TGCGCCAGCACCCTAGACAGCTCTAGCACAGATACGCAGTATTTT
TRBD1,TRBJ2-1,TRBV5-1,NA,CASSLGFGTVDEQFF,TGCGCCAGCAGCTTGGGCTTTGGGACAGTCGATGAGCAGTTCTTC
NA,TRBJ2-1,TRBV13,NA,CASSLQAGYNEQFF,TGTGCCAGCAGCTTACAGGCCGGATACAATGAGCAGTTCTTC
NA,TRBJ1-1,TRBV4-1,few,CASSQRSTGITLNTEAFF,TGCGCCAGCAGCCAAAGAAGTACAGGAATAACCTTGAACACTGAAGCTTTCTTT
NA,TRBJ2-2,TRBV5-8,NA,CASSHRVTGELFF,TGTGCCAGCAGCCACAGGGTCACCGGGGAGCTGTTTTTT
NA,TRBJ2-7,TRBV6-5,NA,CASSRTASYEQYF,TGTGCCAGCTCTAGGACAGCCTCCTACGAGCAGTACTTC
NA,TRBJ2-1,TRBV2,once,CASSWQEGVGEQFF,TGTGCCAGCAGTTGGCAGGAGGGCGTAGGTGAGCAGTTCTTC
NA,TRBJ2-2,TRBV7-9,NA,CASSDRETKRVLDTGELFF,TGTGCCAGCAGCGACCGCGAAACTAAGCGGGTCTTAGACACCGGGGAGCTGTTTTTT
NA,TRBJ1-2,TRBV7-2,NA,CASGEAVYGYTF,TGTGCCAGCGGGGAGGCAGTCTATGGCTACACCTTC
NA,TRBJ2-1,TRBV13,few,CASSQRLLPPQIF,TGTGCCAGCAGCCAACGACTGCTTCCCCCGCAGATCTTC
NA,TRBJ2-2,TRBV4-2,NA,CASRATGGGELFF,TGTGCCAGCAGGGCCACCGGAGGCGGGGAGCTGTTTTTT
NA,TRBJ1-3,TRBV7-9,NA,CASSLALGLSGNTIYF,TGTGCCAGCAGCTTAGCTCTGGGGCTGTCTGGAAACACCATATATTTT
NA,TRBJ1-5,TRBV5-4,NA,CASSFEGNQPQHF,TGTGCCAGCAGCTTTGAGGGAAATCAGCCCCAGCATTTT